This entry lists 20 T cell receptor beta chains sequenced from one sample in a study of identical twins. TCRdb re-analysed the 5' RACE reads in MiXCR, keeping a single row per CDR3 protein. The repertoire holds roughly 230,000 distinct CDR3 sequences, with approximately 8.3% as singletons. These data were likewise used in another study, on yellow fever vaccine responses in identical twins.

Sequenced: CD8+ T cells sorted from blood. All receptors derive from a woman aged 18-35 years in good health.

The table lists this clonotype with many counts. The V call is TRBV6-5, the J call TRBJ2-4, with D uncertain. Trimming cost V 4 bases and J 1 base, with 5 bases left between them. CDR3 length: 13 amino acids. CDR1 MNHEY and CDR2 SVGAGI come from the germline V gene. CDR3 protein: CASSSPAKNIQYF. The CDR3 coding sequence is TGTGCCAGCAGTTCCCCCGCCAAAAACATTCAGTACTTC.

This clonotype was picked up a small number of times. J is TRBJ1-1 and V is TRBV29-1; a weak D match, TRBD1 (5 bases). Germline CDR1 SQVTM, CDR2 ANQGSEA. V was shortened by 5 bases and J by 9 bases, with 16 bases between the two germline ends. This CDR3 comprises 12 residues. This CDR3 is CSVKLTGAQAFF. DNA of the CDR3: TGCAGCGTTAAATTAACAGGCGCCCAAGCTTTCTTT. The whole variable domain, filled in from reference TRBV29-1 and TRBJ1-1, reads SAVISQKPSRDICQRGTSLTIQCQVDSQVTMMFWYRQQPGQSLTLIATANQGSEATYESGFVIDKFPISRPNLTFSTLTVSNMSPEDSSIYLCSVKLTGAQAFFGQGTRLTVV.

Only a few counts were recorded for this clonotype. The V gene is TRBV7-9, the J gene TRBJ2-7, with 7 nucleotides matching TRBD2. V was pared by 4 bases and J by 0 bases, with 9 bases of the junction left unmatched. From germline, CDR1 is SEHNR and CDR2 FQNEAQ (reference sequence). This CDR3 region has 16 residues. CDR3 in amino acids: CASSSGRDLLSYEQYF. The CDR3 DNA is TGTGCCAGCAGCTCTGGGAGGGATCTCCTCTCCTACGAGCAGTACTTC.

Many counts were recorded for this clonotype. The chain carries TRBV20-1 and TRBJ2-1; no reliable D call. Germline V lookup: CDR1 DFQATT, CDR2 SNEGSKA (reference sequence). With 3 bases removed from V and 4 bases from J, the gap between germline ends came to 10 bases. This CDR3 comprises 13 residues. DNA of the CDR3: TGCAGTGCTAGTTACCGCGAATACAATGAGCAGTTCTTC. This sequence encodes CSASYREYNEQFF.

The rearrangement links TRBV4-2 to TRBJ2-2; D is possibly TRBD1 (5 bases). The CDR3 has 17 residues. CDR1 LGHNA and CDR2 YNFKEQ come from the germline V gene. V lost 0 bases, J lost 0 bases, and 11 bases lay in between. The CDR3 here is CASSQDQGHTNTGELFF. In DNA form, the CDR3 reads TGTGCCAGCAGCCAAGATCAGGGTCATACGAACACCGGGGAGCTGTTTTTT.

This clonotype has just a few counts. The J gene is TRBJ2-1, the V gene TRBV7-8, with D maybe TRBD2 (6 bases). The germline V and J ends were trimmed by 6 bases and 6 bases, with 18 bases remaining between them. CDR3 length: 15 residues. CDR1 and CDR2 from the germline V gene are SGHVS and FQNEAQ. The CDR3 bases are TGTGCCAGCAGTCCTACTAGCACCTCGGCCAATGAGCAGTTCTTC. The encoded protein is CASSPTSTSANEQFF.

CDR3: CSKTGRNTYEQYF. CDR3 sequence (DNA): TGCAGTAAGACAGGACGGAACACTTACGAGCAGTACTTC. The V gene is TRBV20-1, the J gene TRBJ2-7; tentatively, D is TRBD1 (6 bases). CDR3 length: 13 amino acids. V lost 8 bases and J 4 bases, leaving 18 bases between the germline ends. Germline CDR1 and CDR2: DFQATT and SNEGSKA (reference sequence).

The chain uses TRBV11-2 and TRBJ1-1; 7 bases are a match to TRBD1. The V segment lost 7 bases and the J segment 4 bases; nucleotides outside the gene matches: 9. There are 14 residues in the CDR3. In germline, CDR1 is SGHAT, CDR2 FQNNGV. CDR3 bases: TGTGCCAGCAACCCCGGGACAGAGAGCACTGAAGCTTTCTTT. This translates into CASNPGTESTEAFF.

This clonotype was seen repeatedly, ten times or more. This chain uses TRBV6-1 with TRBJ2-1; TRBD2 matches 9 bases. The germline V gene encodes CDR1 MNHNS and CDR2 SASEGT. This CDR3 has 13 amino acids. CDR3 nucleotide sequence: TGTGCTAGCGGGAGCCTATCCTACAATGAGCAGTTCTTC. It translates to CASGSLSYNEQFF.

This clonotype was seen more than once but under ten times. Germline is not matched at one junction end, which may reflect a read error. The CDR3 sequence is CASSHLAGPFRFF. CDR3 in DNA: TGTGCCAGTAGTCATTTAGCGGGACCCTTTCGGTTCTTC. The rearrangement links TRBV19 to TRBJ2-5, with 8 nucleotides matching TRBD2. Germline V gene data show CDR1 as LNHDA and CDR2 as SQIVND (reference sequence). The CDR3 has 13 amino acids.

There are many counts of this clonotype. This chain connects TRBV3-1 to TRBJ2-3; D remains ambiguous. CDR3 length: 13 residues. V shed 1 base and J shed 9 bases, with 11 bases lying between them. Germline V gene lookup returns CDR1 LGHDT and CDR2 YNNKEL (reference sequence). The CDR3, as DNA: TGTGCCAGCAGCCAAGTAGCCCGAGAAACGCAGTATTTT. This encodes CASSQVARETQYF.

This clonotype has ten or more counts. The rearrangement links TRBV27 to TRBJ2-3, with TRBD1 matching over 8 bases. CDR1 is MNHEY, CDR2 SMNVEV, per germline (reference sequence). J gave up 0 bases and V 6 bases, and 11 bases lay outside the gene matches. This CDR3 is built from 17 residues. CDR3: CASSPSDRALSTDTQYF. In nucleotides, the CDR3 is TGTGCCAGCAGCCCATCGGACAGGGCCCTTAGCACAGATACGCAGTATTTT.

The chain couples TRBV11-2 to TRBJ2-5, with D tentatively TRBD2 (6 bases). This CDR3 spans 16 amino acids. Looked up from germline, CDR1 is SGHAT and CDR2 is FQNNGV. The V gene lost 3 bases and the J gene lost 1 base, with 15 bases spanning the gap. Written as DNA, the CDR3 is TGTGCCAGCAGCTTTTACCCTCTAGCGCTCCAAGAGACCCAGTACTTC. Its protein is CASSFYPLALQETQYF.

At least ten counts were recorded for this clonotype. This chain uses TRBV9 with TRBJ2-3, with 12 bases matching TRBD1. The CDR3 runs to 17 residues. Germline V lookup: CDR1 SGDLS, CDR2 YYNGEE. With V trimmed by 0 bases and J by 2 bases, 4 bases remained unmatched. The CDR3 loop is CASSVVGTGGLTDTQYF. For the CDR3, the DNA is TGTGCCAGCAGCGTAGTTGGGACAGGGGGCCTCACAGATACGCAGTATTTT.

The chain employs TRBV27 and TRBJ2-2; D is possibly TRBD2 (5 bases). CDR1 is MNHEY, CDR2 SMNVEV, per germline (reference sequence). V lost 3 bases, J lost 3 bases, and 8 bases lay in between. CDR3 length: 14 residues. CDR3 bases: TGTGCCAGCAGTTTCTCGGGGTACACCGGGGAGCTGTTTTTT. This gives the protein CASSFSGYTGELFF.

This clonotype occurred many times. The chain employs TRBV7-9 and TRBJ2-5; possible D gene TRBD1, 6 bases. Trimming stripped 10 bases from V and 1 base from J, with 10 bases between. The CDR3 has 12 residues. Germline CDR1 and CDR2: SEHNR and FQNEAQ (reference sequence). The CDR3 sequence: CATQGSQETQYF. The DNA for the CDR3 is TGTGCCACACAGGGATCCCAAGAGACCCAGTACTTC.

CDR3 loop: CASSWGDSNQPQHF. The CDR3 DNA sequence: TGTGCCAGCAGCTGGGGGGATAGCAATCAGCCCCAGCATTTT. The chain is built from TRBV5-5 and TRBJ1-5; a possible D gene is TRBD1 (5 bases). The CDR3 has 14 residues. Germline V gene sequence: CDR1 SGHKS, CDR2 YYEKEE (reference sequence). The V end was cut by 3 bases, the J end by 0 bases, with 7 bases between.

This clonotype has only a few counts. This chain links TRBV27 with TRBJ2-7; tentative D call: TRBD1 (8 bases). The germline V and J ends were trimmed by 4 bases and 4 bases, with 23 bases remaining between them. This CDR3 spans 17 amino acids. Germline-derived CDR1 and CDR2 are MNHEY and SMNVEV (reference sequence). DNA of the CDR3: TGTGCCAGCAGTTCACCCGACGTTTTACAGGGGGGGTACGAGCAGTACTTC. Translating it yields CASSSPDVLQGGYEQYF.

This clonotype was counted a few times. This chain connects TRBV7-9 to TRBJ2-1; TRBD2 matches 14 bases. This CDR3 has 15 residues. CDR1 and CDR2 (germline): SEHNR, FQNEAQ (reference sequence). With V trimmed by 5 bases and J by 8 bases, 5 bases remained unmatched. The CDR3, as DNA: TGTGCCAGCAGCACTCCGGGACTAGCGGGAGATGAGCAGTTCTTC. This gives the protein CASSTPGLAGDEQFF.

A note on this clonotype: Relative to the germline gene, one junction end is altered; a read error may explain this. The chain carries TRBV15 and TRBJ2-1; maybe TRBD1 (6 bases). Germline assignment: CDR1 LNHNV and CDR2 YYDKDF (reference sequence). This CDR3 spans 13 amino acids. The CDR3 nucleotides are TGTGCCACCAGCAAAGGACAGTTCAATGAGCAGTCCTTC. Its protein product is CATSKGQFNEQSF. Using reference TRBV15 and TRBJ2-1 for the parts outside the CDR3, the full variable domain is DAMVIQNPRYQVTQFGKPVTLSCSQTLNHNVMYWYQQKSSQAPKLLFHYYDKDFNNEADTPDNFQSRRPNTSFCFLDIRSPGLGDTAMYLCATSKGQFNEQSFGPGTRLTVL.